One sample yielded the 6 T cell receptor beta chains listed below, sequenced in a study of blood T cell repertoires in COVID-19. Assay used: immunoSEQ multiplex PCR; TCRdb lists only in-frame clones, some missing. The data show some 200,000 clones, around nine tenths seen once. The sequenced material came from peripheral blood. The receptors shown here come from a woman in her late teens or twenties who had recovered from COVID-19.

This clone was counted a few times. The CDR3 reads CASSYSLAFIGDNEQFF. Written as DNA, the CDR3 is TGTGCCAGCAGTTACTCCCTAGCGTTTATCGGGGACAATGAGCAGTTCTTC. The chain is built from TRBV6-2 or TRBV6-3 and TRBJ2-1; D possibly corresponds to TRBD2 (6 bases). Germline V gene sequence: CDR1 MNHEY, CDR2 SVGEGT. Deletions cut 0 bases from V and 5 bases from J, with 17 bases between. This CDR3 has 17 amino acids.

This chain uses TRBV4-1 with TRBJ2-2; 8 nucleotides agree with TRBD1. Germline CDR1 is MGHRA and CDR2 is YSYEKL. This CDR3 has 16 amino acids. V shed 6 bases, J shed 1 base, and the junction held 7 bases outside the gene matches. The CDR3 reads CASRSFRGQNTGELFF. The CDR3 DNA is TGCGCCAGCAGATCCTTCAGGGGGCAGAACACCGGGGAGCTGTTTTTT.

V gene TRBV11-3 combines with J gene TRBJ2-1; TRBD2 agrees at 11 bases. V was pared by 5 bases and J by 3 bases, with 3 bases of the junction left unmatched. CDR3 length: 15 residues. CDR1 and CDR2 (germline): SGHNT, YENEEA. The CDR3 DNA follows: TGTGCCAGCAGCCCGGGACTAGCGGACTACAATGAGCAGTTCTTC. Translated: CASSPGLADYNEQFF.

The V and J genes are TRBV7-2 and TRBJ2-2; weak D call: TRBD1 (7 bases). The CDR3 extends over 17 amino acids. Germline assignment: CDR1 SGHTA and CDR2 FQGNSA. V lost 1 base, J lost 1 base, and 13 bases lay in between. Written as DNA, the CDR3 is TGTGCCAGCAGCTTAGTACACAGGGGAGGGAACACCGGGGAGCTGTTTTTT. Translation gives CASSLVHRGGNTGELFF. The entire variable domain, with the rest obtained from reference TRBV7-2 and TRBJ2-2, is as follows: GAGVSQSPSNKVTEKGKDVELRCDPISGHTALYWYRQSLGQGLEFLIYFQGNSAPDKSGLPSDRFSAERTGGSVSTLTIQRTQQEDSAVYLCASSLVHRGGNTGELFFGEGSRLTVL.

The DNA for the CDR3 is TGTGCCAGCAGCCCCCAGGCAGGGTTGGAACTTGCTGGAAACACCATATATTTT. It is translated as CASSPQAGLELAGNTIYF. The chain uses TRBV7-3 and TRBJ1-3; D is perhaps TRBD1 (5 bases). The germline CDR1 and CDR2 sequences are SGHTA and FQGTGA. There are 18 residues in the CDR3. V lost 5 bases and J 2 bases, leaving 22 bases between the germline ends. Full variable domain (rest looked up from reference TRBV7-3 and TRBJ1-3): GAGVSQTPSNKVTEKGKYVELRCDPISGHTALYWYRQSLGQGPEFLIYFQGTGAADDSGLPNDRFFAVRPEGSVSTLKIQRTERGDSAVYLCASSPQAGLELAGNTIYFGEGSWLTVV.

The chain carries TRBV30 and TRBJ2-3, with 13 bases aligning to TRBD2. V was pared by 4 bases and J by 4 bases, with 5 bases of the junction left unmatched. This CDR3 contains 15 residues. The germline V gene has CDR1 GTSNPN and CDR2 SVGIG (reference sequence). The CDR3 sequence: CAWNPGLAGPDTQYF. The DNA of the CDR3 is TGTGCCTGGAACCCGGGACTAGCGGGACCAGATACGCAGTATTTT.